This TCR beta chain was sequenced during a study of T-cell reconstitution after alpha-beta-depleted transplantation in children. Study-wide results and caveats: Reportedly, alpha-beta T cells present about two months post-transplant originated from several hundred expanded clones of graft origin. Recipient T cells and thymic progenitors that survived were the source of the high TCRbeta diversity seen at day 60 in some patients. T-cell numbers and diversity one year post-transplant derived largely from freshly generated T cells.

The library targeted TCRbeta and was prepared with unique molecular identifiers. TCRdb independently ran MiXCR on the PCR reads; one entry per CDR3 protein. Of 220,000 or so distinct CDR3 sequences listed, just under 8.5% were seen once; the top ten hold 6.3%. CDR3 length: 16 amino acids. CDR1 MNHEY and CDR2 SMNVEV come from the germline V gene (reference sequence). With V trimmed by 6 bases and J by 6 bases, 11 bases remained unmatched. This clonotype was seen at least ten times. What it recognizes is unknown. Here the sequenced sample was PBMCs, mostly from graft donor cells, taken 180 days after TCRalphabeta/CD19-depleted stem cell transplant. V usage is TRBV27 and J usage is TRBJ2-2; 9 bases fit TRBD1. This clonotype was obtained from a male patient younger than 18 who had a stem cell transplant for acute lymphoblastic leukemia, so the T cells may come from the graft donor. CDR3: CASRRPGQGLSGELFF. In DNA, the CDR3 is TGTGCCAGCAGGAGACCGGGACAGGGTTTGTCCGGGGAGCTGTTTTTT.